These 21 T cell receptor beta chains were all obtained from the same sample, sequenced in a study of blood T cell repertoires in COVID-19. TCRdb keeps only in-frame clones here, not all; method: immunoSEQ multiplex PCR. This repertoire shows about 150,000 clones, around 75% found once; its top ten account for about 5%. Sample: peripheral blood. These receptors all stem from a woman aged 65 to 85 with COVID-19, enrolled during active disease.

The chain combines TRBV7-8 with TRBJ1-6, with 7 bases fitting TRBD1. V lost 11 bases to trimming and J lost 8 bases; unmatched junction nucleotides: 9. This CDR3 has 13 amino acids. Germline values: CDR1 SGHVS, CDR2 FQNEAQ. CDR3 bases: TGTGCCGCAGGGGGGACCGACCATTCACCCCTCCACTTT. Translation: CAAGGTDHSPLHF.

The chain has TRBV12-3 or TRBV12-4 and TRBJ1-2; D is uncertain. The CDR3 consists of 13 residues. V gave up 6 bases and J gave up 4 bases, with 12 bases separating them. CDR3 sequence (DNA): TGTGCCAGCAGCCTTGAGGGCCTCTATGGCTACACCTTC. This gives the protein CASSLEGLYGYTF.

J is TRBJ2-5 and V is TRBV30; 9 bases fit TRBD2. The germline V gene encodes CDR1 GTSNPN and CDR2 SVGIG (reference sequence). The CDR3 has 15 amino acids. The J segment lost 2 bases and the V segment lost 2 bases, leaving 6 bases of the junction unmatched. Here the CDR3 DNA reads TGTGCCTGGAGTAGTAGCGGGGGATTACAAGAGACCCAGTACTTC. Its translation: CAWSSSGGLQETQYF.

CDR3 residues: CASSARAGGNSPLHF. CDR3 DNA: TGCGCCAGCAGCGCCAGGGCAGGGGGCAATTCACCCCTCCACTTT. This chain links TRBV5-1 with TRBJ1-6; 8 bases line up with TRBD1. The germline gives CDR1 SGHRS, CDR2 YFSETQ. The CDR3 has 15 residues. The J segment lost 7 bases and the V segment lost 4 bases, leaving 7 bases of the junction unmatched.

This clone is a singleton in its sample. The V call is TRBV6-5, the J call TRBJ1-2; D is possibly TRBD1 (6 bases). The CDR3 spans 13 residues. V shed 4 bases and J shed 6 bases, with 12 bases lying between them. Germline V CDR1 and CDR2: MNHEY, SVGAGI. This chain's CDR3 is CASSFAGGDGYTF. CDR3 DNA: TGTGCCAGCAGTTTTGCTGGGGGCGATGGCTACACCTTC.

This clone was counted only a few times. The J gene is TRBJ1-5, the V gene TRBV5-1; D uncertain. The CDR3 sequence is 14 residues long. The V gene's germline CDR1 is SGHRS and CDR2 YFSETQ. Trimming pared 0 bases from V and 3 bases from J, leaving 7 bases between. CDR3 residues: CASSLGDTNQPQHF. The CDR3 DNA follows: TGCGCCAGCAGCTTGGGTGACACCAATCAGCCCCAGCATTTT.

The chain has TRBV5-1 and TRBJ1-1, with D unclear. The germline V and J ends were trimmed by 0 bases and 0 bases, with 12 bases remaining between them. This CDR3 is built from 16 residues. Germline V lookup: CDR1 SGHRS, CDR2 YFSETQ. CDR3 sequence reads: CASSLGQDGMNTEAFF. DNA for the CDR3: TGCGCCAGCAGCTTGGGGCAGGATGGTATGAACACTGAAGCTTTCTTT. Looking up the rest from reference TRBV5-1 and TRBJ1-1 gives the full variable domain: KAGVTQTPRYLIKTRGQQVTLSCSPISGHRSVSWYQQTPGQGLQFLFEYFSETQRNKGNFPGRFSGRQFSNSRSEMNVSTLELGDSALYLCASSLGQDGMNTEAFFGQGTRLTVV.

Only one count was recorded for this clone. The chain combines TRBV7-9 with TRBJ1-6; unclear D gene. The ends were cut back, 5 bases at V and 7 bases at J, with 12 bases in the middle. Germline loops: CDR1 SEHNR, CDR2 FQNEAQ (reference sequence). This CDR3 has 14 amino acids. This chain's CDR3 is CASSPLSGNSPLHF. The CDR3 DNA reads as TGTGCCAGCAGCCCCCTGTCCGGGAATTCACCCCTCCACTTT.

The table lists this clone with a count of one. The rearrangement joins TRBV27 to TRBJ1-6; the match to TRBD1 covers 7 bases. CDR3 length: 14 residues. V lost 3 bases and J lost 9; bases outside the gene matches: 5. Germline CDR1 reads MNHEY; CDR2 reads SMNVEV (reference sequence). The CDR3 region is CASSLEGASSPLHF. The CDR3 nucleotides read TGTGCCAGCAGTTTGGAGGGGGCATCTTCACCCCTCCACTTT.

This sequence joins TRBV6-6 and TRBJ1-6; D perhaps matches TRBD1 (6 bases). The CDR3 has 13 residues. The V end was cut by 2 bases, the J end by 10 bases, with 9 bases between. Germline V gives CDR1 MNHNY, CDR2 SVGAGI (reference sequence). The DNA of the CDR3 is TGTGCCAGCAGTTACGGGGGCGAATCACCCCTCCACTTT. Encoded protein: CASSYGGESPLHF.

The rearrangement uses TRBV3-1 (or the pseudogene TRBV3-2) and TRBJ1-6; no clear D gene. The CDR3 sequence is 12 residues long. V was cut by 4 bases and J by 9 bases, with 7 bases left in between. The germline CDR1 and CDR2 sequences are LGHDT and YNNKEL (reference sequence). CDR3 residues: CASSRQGSPLHF. The CDR3, as DNA: TGTGCCAGCAGCCGACAAGGTTCACCCCTCCACTTT.

Only a few counts were recorded for this clone. The chain uses TRBV2 and TRBJ2-7, with TRBD1 matching over 9 bases. V shed 6 bases, J shed 6 bases, and the junction held 9 bases outside the gene matches. The CDR3 has 14 amino acids. Germline CDR1 SNHLY, CDR2 FYNNEI. The CDR3 DNA is TGTGCCAGCAGGAACCTTAGACAGGGGGGCGAGCAGTACTTC. The encoded protein is CASRNLRQGGEQYF.

The V and J genes are TRBV28 and TRBJ1-2, with 10 nucleotides matching TRBD1. Germline V gene sequence: CDR1 MDHEN, CDR2 SYDVKM. The CDR3 is made up of 16 amino acids. V dropped 2 bases and J dropped 5; count of bases not matched to a gene: 8. The CDR3 coding sequence is TGTGCCAGCAGTTTAACGCACCCGGGACAGGGGTATGGCTACACCTTC. It encodes CASSLTHPGQGYGYTF.

This rearrangement joins TRBV12-3 or TRBV12-4 to TRBJ1-2, with D uncertain. V lost 3 bases, J lost 7 bases, and 6 bases lay in between. The CDR3 is 11 residues long. This CDR3 is CASSLGSGYTF. The CDR3 DNA sequence: TGTGCCAGCAGTTTGGGCAGTGGCTACACCTTC.

This clone has only one observation. The V and J genes are TRBV6-4 and TRBJ1-1; D not certain. Trimming removed 4 bases at V and 5 bases at J, with 11 bases between. This CDR3 region has 13 residues. Germline loops: CDR1 MRHNA, CDR2 SNTAGT. The CDR3 nucleotides are TGTGCCAGCAGTGCCGCCTCGAGAACTGAAGCTTTCTTT. Residues: CASSAASRTEAFF.

The chain has TRBV28 and TRBJ1-2, with 7 positions matching TRBD1. The V segment lost 5 bases and the J segment 6 bases; nucleotides outside the gene matches: 9. Germline CDR1 is MDHEN and CDR2 is SYDVKM. The CDR3 has 14 amino acids. The CDR3 here is CASSVGQGVHGYTF. CDR3 bases: TGTGCCAGCAGTGTAGGGCAGGGGGTCCATGGCTACACCTTC.

The rearrangement joins TRBV14 to TRBJ1-2, with 12 positions matching TRBD1. Trimming removed 1 base from V and 3 bases from J; junction bases left unmatched: 3. This CDR3 spans 16 amino acids. Germline CDR1 is SGHDN and CDR2 is FVKESK. CDR3 coding DNA: TGTGCCAGCAGCCAAGGGGGACAGGGGGCTTACTATGGCTACACCTTC. It encodes CASSQGGQGAYYGYTF.

The chain has TRBV12-3 or TRBV12-4 and TRBJ2-7, with D possibly matching TRBD2 (6 bases). Trimming stripped 3 bases from V and 6 bases from J, with 12 bases between. The CDR3 runs 13 residues. CDR3 loop: CASSLRDSGEQYF. CDR3 sequence (DNA): TGTGCCAGCAGTTTGCGGGACTCAGGCGAGCAGTACTTC.

The rearrangement links TRBV30 to TRBJ2-3, with D perhaps TRBD2 (5 bases). The germline V gene encodes CDR1 GTSNPN and CDR2 SVGIG (reference sequence). V was trimmed by 0 bases and J by 8 bases, leaving 9 bases between them. The length of the CDR3 is 12 residues. The CDR3 sequence is CAWSVQLGTQYF. The DNA for the CDR3 is TGTGCCTGGAGTGTACAACTAGGTACGCAGTATTTT.

The chain is built from TRBV10-2 and TRBJ2-5, with 8 bases aligning to TRBD2. Unmatched junction bases numbered 12, after V lost 10 bases and J lost 5 bases. The CDR3 is 14 residues long. The V gene's germline CDR1 is WSHSY and CDR2 SAAADI. CDR3 DNA: TGCGCCACCACTCCGGGGGGGCCTTGGGAGACCCAGTACTTC. It codes for CATTPGGPWETQYF.

The genes are TRBV14 and TRBJ2-1; D might be TRBD2 (5 bases). V shed 4 bases and J shed 2 bases, with 12 bases lying between them. This CDR3 has 15 amino acids. Germline V gives CDR1 SGHDN, CDR2 FVKESK. CDR3 region: CASSPEGVPYNEQFF. CDR3 bases: TGTGCCAGCAGCCCCGAGGGTGTTCCCTACAATGAGCAGTTCTTC.